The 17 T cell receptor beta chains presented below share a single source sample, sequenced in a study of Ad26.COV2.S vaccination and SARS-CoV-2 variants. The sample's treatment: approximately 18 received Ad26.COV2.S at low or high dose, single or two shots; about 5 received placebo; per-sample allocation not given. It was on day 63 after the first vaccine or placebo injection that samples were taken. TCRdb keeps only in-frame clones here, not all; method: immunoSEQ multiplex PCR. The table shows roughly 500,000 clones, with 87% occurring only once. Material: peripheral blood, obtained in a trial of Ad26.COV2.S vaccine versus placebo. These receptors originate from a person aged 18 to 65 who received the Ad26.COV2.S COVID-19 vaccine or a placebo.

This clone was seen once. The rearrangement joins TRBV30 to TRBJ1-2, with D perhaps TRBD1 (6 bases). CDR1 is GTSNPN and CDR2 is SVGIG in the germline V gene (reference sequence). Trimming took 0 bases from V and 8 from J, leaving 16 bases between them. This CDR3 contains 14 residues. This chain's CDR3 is CAWSVRGGANGYTF. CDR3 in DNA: TGTGCCTGGAGTGTACGAGGGGGTGCGAACGGCTACACCTTC.

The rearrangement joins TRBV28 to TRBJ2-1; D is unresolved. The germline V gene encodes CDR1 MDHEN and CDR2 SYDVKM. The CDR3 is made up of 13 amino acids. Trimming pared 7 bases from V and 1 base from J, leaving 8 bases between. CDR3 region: CASNVGSYNEQFF. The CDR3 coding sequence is TGTGCCAGCAACGTGGGGTCCTACAATGAGCAGTTCTTC.

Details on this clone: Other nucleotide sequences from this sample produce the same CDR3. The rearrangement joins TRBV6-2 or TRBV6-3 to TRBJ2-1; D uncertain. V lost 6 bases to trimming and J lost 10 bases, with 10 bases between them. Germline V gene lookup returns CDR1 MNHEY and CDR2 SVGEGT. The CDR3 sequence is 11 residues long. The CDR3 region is CASSPLDEQFF. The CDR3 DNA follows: TGTGCCAGCAGCCCCCTGGACGAGCAGTTCTTC.

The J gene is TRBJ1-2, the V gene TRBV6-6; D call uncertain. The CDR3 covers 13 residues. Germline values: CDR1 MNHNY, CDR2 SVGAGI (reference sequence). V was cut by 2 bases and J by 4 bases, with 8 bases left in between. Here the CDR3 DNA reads TGTGCCAGCAGTTACGAGGGCGGCTATGGCTACACCTTC. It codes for CASSYEGGYGYTF.

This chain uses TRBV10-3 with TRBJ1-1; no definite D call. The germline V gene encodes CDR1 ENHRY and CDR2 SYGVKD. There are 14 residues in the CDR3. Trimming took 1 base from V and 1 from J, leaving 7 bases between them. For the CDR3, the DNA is TGTGCCATCAGTGAGTACGAGGGGAACACTGAAGCTTTCTTT. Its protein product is CAISEYEGNTEAFF.

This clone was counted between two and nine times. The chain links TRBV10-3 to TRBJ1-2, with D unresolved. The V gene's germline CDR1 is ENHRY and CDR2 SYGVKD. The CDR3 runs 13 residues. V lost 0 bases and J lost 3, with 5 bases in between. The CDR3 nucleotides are TGTGCCATCAGTGAGTCTAGGGACTATGGCTACACCTTC. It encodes CAISESRDYGYTF.

CDR3 sequence reads: CASSIRDRNYEQYF. The CDR3 nucleotides read TGCGCCAGCAGCATAAGGGACAGGAATTACGAGCAGTACTTC. This rearrangement joins TRBV5-1 to TRBJ2-7; 8 bases are shared with TRBD1. Germline lookup yields CDR1 SGHRS and CDR2 YFSETQ. The length of the CDR3 is 14 residues. The V segment lost 4 bases and the J segment 4 bases; nucleotides outside the gene matches: 7.

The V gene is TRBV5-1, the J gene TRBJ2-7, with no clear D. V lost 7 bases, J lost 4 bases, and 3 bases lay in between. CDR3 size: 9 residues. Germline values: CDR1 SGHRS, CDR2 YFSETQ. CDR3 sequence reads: CASSYEQYF. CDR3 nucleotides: TGCGCCAGCTCTTACGAGCAGTACTTC.

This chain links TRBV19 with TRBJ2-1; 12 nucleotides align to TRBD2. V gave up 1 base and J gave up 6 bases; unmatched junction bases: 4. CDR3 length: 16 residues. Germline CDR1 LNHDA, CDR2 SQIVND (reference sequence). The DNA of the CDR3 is TGTGCCAGTAGTATAGTAGCTAGCGGGAGGGGCAATGAGCAGTTCTTC. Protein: CASSIVASGRGNEQFF.

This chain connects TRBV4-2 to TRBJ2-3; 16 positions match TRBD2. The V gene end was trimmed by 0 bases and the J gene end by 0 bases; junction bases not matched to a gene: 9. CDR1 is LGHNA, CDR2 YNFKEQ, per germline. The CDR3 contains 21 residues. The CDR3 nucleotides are TGTGCCAGCAGCCAAGATGCTGTGGGACTAGCGGGAGGGCCTAGCACAGATACGCAGTATTTT. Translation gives CASSQDAVGLAGGPSTDTQYF.

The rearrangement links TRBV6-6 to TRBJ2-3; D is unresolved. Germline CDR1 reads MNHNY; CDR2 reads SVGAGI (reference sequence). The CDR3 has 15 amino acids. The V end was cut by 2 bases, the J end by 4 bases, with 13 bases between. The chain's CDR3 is CASSYPGGAPDTQYF. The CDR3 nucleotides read TGTGCCAGCAGTTACCCCGGCGGAGCACCAGATACGCAGTATTTT.

CDR3 coding DNA: TGTGCCAGCAGCCCATTTGGGGGGTCCTACGAGCAGTACTTC. It is translated as CASSPFGGSYEQYF. The V call is TRBV7-8, the J call TRBJ2-7; tentatively, D is TRBD2 (6 bases). V lost 5 bases and J 1 base, leaving 12 bases between the germline ends. This CDR3 has 14 residues. Germline V lookup: CDR1 SGHVS, CDR2 FQNEAQ.

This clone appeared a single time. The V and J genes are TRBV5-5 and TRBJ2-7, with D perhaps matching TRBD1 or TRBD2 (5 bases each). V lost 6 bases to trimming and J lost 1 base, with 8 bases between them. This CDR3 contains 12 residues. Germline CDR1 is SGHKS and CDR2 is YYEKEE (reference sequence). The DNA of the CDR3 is TGTGCCAGCAACTGGGGGTCCTACGAGCAGTACTTC. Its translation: CASNWGSYEQYF.

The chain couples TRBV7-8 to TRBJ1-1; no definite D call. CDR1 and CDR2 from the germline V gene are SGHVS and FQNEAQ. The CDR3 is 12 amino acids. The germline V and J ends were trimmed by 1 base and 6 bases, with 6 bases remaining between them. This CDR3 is CASSLVGPEAFF. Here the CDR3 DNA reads TGTGCCAGCAGCTTAGTAGGACCTGAAGCTTTCTTT.

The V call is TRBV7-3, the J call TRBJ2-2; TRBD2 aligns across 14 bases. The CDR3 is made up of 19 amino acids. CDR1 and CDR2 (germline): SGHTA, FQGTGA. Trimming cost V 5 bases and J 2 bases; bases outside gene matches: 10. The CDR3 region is CASSPGTSGRQPNTGELFF. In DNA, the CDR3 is TGTGCCAGCAGCCCGGGGACTAGCGGGAGACAACCAAACACCGGGGAGCTGTTTTTT. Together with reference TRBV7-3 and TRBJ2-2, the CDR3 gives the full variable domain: GAGVSQTPSNKVTEKGKYVELRCDPISGHTALYWYRQSLGQGPEFLIYFQGTGAADDSGLPNDRFFAVRPEGSVSTLKIQRTERGDSAVYLCASSPGTSGRQPNTGELFFGEGSRLTVL.

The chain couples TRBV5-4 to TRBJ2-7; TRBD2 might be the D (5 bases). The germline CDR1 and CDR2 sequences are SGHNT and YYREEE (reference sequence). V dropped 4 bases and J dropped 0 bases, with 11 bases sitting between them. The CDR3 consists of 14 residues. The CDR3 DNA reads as TGTGCCAGCAGCACGGAGGCGAGCTCCTACGAGCAGTACTTC. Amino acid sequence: CASSTEASSYEQYF. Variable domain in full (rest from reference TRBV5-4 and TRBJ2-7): ETGVTQSPTHLIKTRGQQVTLRCSSQSGHNTVSWYQQALGQGPQFIFQYYREEENGRGNFPPRFSGLQFPNYSSELNVNALELDDSALYLCASSTEASSYEQYFGPGTRLTVT.

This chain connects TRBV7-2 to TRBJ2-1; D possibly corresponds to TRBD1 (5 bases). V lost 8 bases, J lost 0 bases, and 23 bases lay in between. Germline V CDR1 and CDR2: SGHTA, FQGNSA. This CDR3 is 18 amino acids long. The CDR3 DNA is TGTGCCAGCCGGGCCCCAACGGACACGGCCAGCTCCTACAATGAGCAGTTCTTC. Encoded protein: CASRAPTDTASSYNEQFF.